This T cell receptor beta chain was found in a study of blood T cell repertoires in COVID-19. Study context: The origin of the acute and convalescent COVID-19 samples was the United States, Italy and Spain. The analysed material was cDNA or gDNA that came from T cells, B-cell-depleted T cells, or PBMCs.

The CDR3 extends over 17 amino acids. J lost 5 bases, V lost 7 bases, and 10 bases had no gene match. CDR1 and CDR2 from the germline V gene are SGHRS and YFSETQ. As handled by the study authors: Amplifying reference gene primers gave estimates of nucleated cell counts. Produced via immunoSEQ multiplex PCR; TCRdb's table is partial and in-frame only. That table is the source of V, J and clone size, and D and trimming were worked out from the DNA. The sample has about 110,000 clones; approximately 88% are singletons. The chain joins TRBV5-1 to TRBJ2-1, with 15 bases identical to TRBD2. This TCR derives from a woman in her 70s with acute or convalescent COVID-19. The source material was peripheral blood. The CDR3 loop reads CASALGTSGRTHNEQFF. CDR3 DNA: TGCGCCAGCGCCCTAGGGACTAGCGGGAGGACCCACAATGAGCAGTTCTTC.